This T cell receptor (beta chain) was recovered during a study of T cells in Graves' hyperthyroidism and ophthalmopathy. Overall study context: Once the initial diagnosis was made, peripheral blood was obtained before any treatment. Whole-study results and caveats: Ophthalmopathy onset followed model prediction by a median about six months.

Per the germline V gene, CDR1 is SGHAT and CDR2 is FQNNGV. This CDR3 is built from 15 residues. V was shortened by 5 bases and J by 7 bases, with 17 bases between the two germline ends. Exclusions: uncontrolled infection, other autoimmune disease, pregnancy, lactation. Each diagnosis was grounded in clinical symptoms, serum thyroxine and TRAb, thyroid ultrasound, and orbital computed tomography. This clonotype appeared many times. What it recognizes is unknown. Amplified TCR beta CDR3 regions came from RNA transcripts. HTBI primers drove first-round RT-PCR of the TCR CDR3. TCRdb recomputed calls from the multiplex PCR reads with MiXCR, one row per CDR3 protein. The data hold about half a million distinct CDR3 sequences, with roughly 24% observed a single time.

The material sequenced was blood. This chain connects TRBV11-2 to TRBJ2-2, with D possibly matching TRBD2 (5 bases). The receptor comes from a woman in her 30s with Graves' ophthalmopathy. The CDR3 DNA sequence: TGTGCCAGCAGCCCAGATTTTAGCGCCGGCGGGGAGCTGTTTTTT. Translation: CASSPDFSAGGELFF.